The next 13 T cell receptor beta chains were all read from a single sample in a study of human T cells and chemical hapten exposure. TCRdb used MiXCR to reprocess the RACE reads, holding one entry per CDR3 protein. This table holds 150,000 to 200,000 distinct CDR3 sequences, more than 25% found once. Described time point: pre-sensitization, week 0. Treatment reported: therapeutic diphenylcyclopropenone sensitization with weekly scalp DPC. Sequenced material: whole blood, taken in connection with sensitization to the hapten diphenylcyclopropenone (DPC). The receptors shown here come from a woman in her 30s with alopecia areata. Some clones in this sample may be carry-over from other donors' samples.

This chain links TRBV4-1 with TRBJ1-3, with TRBD1 matching over 8 bases. The CDR3 loop spans 17 amino acids. Germline CDR1 is MGHRA and CDR2 is YSYEKL. After removal of 3 bases from V and 2 bases from J, the junction contained 9 bases not matched to a gene. The CDR3 sequence: CASSHLGQDRAGNTIYF. The CDR3 region has the DNA TGCGCCAGCAGCCATCTGGGACAGGACAGGGCTGGAAACACCATATATTTT.

This chain links TRBV21-1 with TRBJ2-7; the D call TRBD1 from the table was never checked on the DNA. TRBV21-1 is a documented pseudogene. The CDR3 covers 16 residues. CDR3 amino acids: CASSKTSQGASYEQYF. CDR3 coding DNA: TGTGCCAGCAGCAAAACGTCGCAGGGGGCCTCCTACGAGCAGTACTTC.

A few counts support this clonotype. The chain recombines TRBV3-1 with TRBJ1-1; D gene unclear. Trimming cost V 4 bases and J 3 bases, with 6 bases left between them. CDR3 length: 12 residues. Germline values: CDR1 LGHDT, CDR2 YNNKEL (reference sequence). CDR3 in DNA: TGTGCCAGCAGCCCCCGGGACACTGAAGCTTTCTTT. Translated: CASSPRDTEAFF.

This clonotype turned up a few times. This chain's CDR3 is CATGTVTGELFF. CDR3 nucleotides: TGTGCCACTGGGACAGTCACCGGGGAGCTGTTTTTT. V and J are TRBV19 and TRBJ2-2; 7 bases are a match to TRBD1. Germline-derived CDR1 and CDR2 are LNHDA and SQIVND (reference sequence). CDR3 length: 12 residues. The V and J ends lost 10 bases and 4 bases, in that order; junction bases with no gene match: 3.

The chain employs TRBV12-3 or TRBV12-4 and TRBJ2-3, with a tentative D call TRBD1 (6 bases). Trimming shortened V by 6 bases and J by 1 base, and 14 bases separated the two germline ends. The CDR3 runs 15 residues. CDR3 sequence (DNA): TGTGCCAGCAGGGCACAGGGATTAGGCACAGATACGCAGTATTTT. Protein product: CASRAQGLGTDTQYF.

This clonotype was found a few times. The chain uses TRBV20-1 and TRBJ2-7; possibly TRBD1 for D (6 bases). The CDR3 spans 11 residues. The germline CDR1 and CDR2 sequences are DFQATT and SNEGSKA (reference sequence). CDR3 residues: CRSGQGGEQYF. The CDR3 coding sequence is TGCAGATCCGGCCAAGGGGGCGAGCAGTACTTC.

This clonotype was seen more than once but under ten times. The chain has TRBV5-1 and TRBJ1-1; unclear D gene. The germline V and J ends were trimmed by 4 bases and 1 base, with 14 bases remaining between them. Germline CDR1 and CDR2: SGHRS and YFSETQ. The CDR3 length is 15 residues. The CDR3 nucleotides read TGCGCCAGCAGCACCCCAGGACGGACGAACACTGAAGCTTTCTTT. Translating gives CASSTPGRTNTEAFF.

This chain connects TRBV18 to TRBJ2-5; 9 nucleotides line up with TRBD1. CDR3 size: 15 residues. Germline V lookup: CDR1 KGHSH, CDR2 LQKENI. V lost 3 bases, J lost 5 bases, and 7 bases stayed unmatched. The CDR3 sequence is CASSPNRGHDETQYF. CDR3 DNA: TGTGCCAGCTCACCGAACAGGGGGCACGATGAGACCCAGTACTTC.

This clonotype was seen a few times. The genes are TRBV6-2 or TRBV6-3 and TRBJ1-4; 7 bases match TRBD1. Germline trimming cut 6 bases from V and 7 bases from J; bases unmatched to any gene: 8. The germline CDR1 and CDR2 sequences are MNHEY and SVGEGT. This CDR3 is 14 amino acids long. CDR3: CASRSGGSSEKLFF. In DNA form, the CDR3 reads TGTGCCAGCAGATCAGGGGGATCTAGTGAAAAACTGTTTTTT.

This clonotype showed up just a few times. V usage is TRBV5-4 and J usage is TRBJ2-5, with D perhaps assigned TRBD1 or TRBD2 (5 bases each). Germline CDR1 is SGHNT and CDR2 is YYREEE (reference sequence). The CDR3 totals 14 residues. V gave up 4 bases and J gave up 2 bases, with 12 bases separating them. CDR3 coding DNA: TGTGCCAGCAGCGAACCGGGACGGCAAGAGACCCAGTACTTC. Translated, it gives CASSEPGRQETQYF.

The chain employs TRBV29-1 and TRBJ1-2, with TRBD1 matching over 10 bases. This CDR3 has 14 residues. V lost 1 base to trimming and J lost 9 bases; unmatched junction nucleotides: 8. The germline gives CDR1 SQVTM, CDR2 ANQGSEA. The CDR3 loop reads CSVEGQGAGDSYTF. CDR3 bases: TGCAGCGTTGAAGGACAGGGGGCGGGGGACAGCTACACCTTC.

There are a few counts of this clonotype. The J gene is TRBJ2-7, the V gene TRBV6-6, with D hard to call. The CDR3 is 12 amino acids. V was cut by 0 bases and J by 6 bases, with 6 bases left in between. From germline, CDR1 is MNHNY and CDR2 SVGAGI (reference sequence). The CDR3 DNA follows: TGTGCCAGCAGTTACTCCGACGGCGAGCAGTACTTC. Its protein is CASSYSDGEQYF.

This clonotype was observed a handful of times. The chain combines TRBV4-1 with TRBJ2-7; 10 bases fit TRBD1. CDR3 size: 15 residues. CDR1 and CDR2 from the germline V gene are MGHRA and YSYEKL. V gave up 1 base and J gave up 4 bases; unmatched junction bases: 4. CDR3 nucleotides: TGCGCCAGCAGCCAAGGGGACAGGGGTTGGTACGAGCAGTACTTC. Its protein is CASSQGDRGWYEQYF.